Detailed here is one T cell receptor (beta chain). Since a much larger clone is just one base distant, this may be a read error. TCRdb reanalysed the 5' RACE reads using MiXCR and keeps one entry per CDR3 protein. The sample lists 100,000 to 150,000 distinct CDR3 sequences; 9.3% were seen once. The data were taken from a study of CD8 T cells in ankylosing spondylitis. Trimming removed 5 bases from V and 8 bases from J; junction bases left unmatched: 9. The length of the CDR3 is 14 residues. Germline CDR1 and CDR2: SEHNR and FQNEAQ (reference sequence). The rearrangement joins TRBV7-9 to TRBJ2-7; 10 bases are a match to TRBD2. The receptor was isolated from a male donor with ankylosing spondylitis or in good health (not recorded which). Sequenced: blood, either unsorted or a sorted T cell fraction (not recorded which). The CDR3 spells CASSLLAGAGQQYF. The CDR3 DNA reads TGTGCCAGCAGCCTTCTAGCGGGAGCAGGACAGCAGTACTTC. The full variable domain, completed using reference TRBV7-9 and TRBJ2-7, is DTGVSQNPRHKITKRGQNVTFRCDPISEHNRLYWYRQTLGQGPEFLTYFQNEAQLEKSRLLSDRFSAERPKGSFSTLEIQRTEQGDSAMYLCASSLLAGAGQQYFGPGTRLTVT.